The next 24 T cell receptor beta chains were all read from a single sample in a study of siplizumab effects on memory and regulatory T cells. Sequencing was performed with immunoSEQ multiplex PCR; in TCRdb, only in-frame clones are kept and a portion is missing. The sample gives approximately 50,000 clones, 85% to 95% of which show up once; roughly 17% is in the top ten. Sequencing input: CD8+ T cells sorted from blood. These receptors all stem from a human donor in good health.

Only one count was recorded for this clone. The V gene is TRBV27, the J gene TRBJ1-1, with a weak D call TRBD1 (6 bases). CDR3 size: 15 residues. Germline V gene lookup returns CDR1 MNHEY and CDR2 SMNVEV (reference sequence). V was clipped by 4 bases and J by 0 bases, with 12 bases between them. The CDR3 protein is CASSSLTGVNTEAFF. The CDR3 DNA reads TGTGCCAGCAGTTCATTGACAGGCGTGAACACTGAAGCTTTCTTT.

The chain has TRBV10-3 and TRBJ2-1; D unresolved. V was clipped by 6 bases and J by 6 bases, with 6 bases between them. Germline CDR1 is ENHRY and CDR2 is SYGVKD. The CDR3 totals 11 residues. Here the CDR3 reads CAISPSNEQFF. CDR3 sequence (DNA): TGTGCCATCAGCCCTAGCAATGAGCAGTTCTTC.

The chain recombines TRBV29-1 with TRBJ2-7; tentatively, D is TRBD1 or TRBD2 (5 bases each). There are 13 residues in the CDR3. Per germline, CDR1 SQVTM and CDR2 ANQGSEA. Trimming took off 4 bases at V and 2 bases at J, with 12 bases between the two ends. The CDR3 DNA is TGCAGCGTTGTAAGGGACCCAACCTACGAGCAGTACTTC. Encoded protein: CSVVRDPTYEQYF.

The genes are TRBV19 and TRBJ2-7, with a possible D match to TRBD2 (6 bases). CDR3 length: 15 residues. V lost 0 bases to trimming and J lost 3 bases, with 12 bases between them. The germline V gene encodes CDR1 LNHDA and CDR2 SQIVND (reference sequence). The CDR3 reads CASSIESGRYYEQYF. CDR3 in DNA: TGTGCCAGTAGTATAGAGAGCGGGCGATACTACGAGCAGTACTTC.

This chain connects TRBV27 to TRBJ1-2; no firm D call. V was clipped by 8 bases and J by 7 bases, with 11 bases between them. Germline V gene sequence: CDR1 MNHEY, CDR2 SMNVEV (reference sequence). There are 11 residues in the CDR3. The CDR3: CASGGRGGYTF. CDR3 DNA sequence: TGTGCCAGCGGAGGGAGAGGTGGCTACACCTTC.

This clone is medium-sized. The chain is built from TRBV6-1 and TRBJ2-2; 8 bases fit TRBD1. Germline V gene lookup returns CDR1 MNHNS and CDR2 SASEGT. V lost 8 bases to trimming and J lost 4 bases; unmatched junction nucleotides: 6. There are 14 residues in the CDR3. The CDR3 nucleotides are TGTGCCAGCGTACAGGGGGTTTCCACCGGGGAGCTGTTTTTT. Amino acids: CASVQGVSTGELFF.

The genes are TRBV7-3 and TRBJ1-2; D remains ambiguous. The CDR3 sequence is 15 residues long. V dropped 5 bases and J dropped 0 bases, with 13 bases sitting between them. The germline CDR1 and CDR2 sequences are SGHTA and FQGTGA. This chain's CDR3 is CASSPYPGANYGYTF. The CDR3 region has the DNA TGTGCCAGCAGCCCCTATCCCGGGGCTAACTATGGCTACACCTTC.

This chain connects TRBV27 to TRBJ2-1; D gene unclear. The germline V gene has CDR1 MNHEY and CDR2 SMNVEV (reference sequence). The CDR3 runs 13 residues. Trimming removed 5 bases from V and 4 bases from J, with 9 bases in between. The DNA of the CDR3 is TGTGCCAGCAGTCCCCGGGTTTACAATGAGCAGTTCTTC. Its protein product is CASSPRVYNEQFF.

CDR3 nucleotide sequence: TGTGCCAGCAGCAAAGGAGGGACAAATCAGTTCTTC. It yields the protein CASSKGGTNQFF. J is TRBJ2-1 and V is TRBV7-9; D tentatively reads TRBD1 or TRBD2 (6 bases each). The CDR3 sequence is 12 residues long. V lost 5 bases to trimming and J lost 13 bases, with 15 bases between them. Germline V gives CDR1 SEHNR, CDR2 FQNEAQ (reference sequence).

CDR3 DNA: TGTGCCAGCAGCTTAGTCGGGAACACCGGGGAGCTGTTTTTT. Encoded protein: CASSLVGNTGELFF. The rearrangement joins TRBV7-9 to TRBJ2-2; D is undetermined. The V gene's germline CDR1 is SEHNR and CDR2 FQNEAQ (reference sequence). V was pared by 1 base and J by 1 base, with 4 bases between. This CDR3 has 14 amino acids.

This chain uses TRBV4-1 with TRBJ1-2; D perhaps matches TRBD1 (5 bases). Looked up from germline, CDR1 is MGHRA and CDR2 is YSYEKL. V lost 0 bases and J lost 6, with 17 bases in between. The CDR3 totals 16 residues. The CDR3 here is CASSQDFRQTLDGYTF. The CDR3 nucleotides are TGCGCCAGCAGCCAAGATTTCAGACAGACTCTGGATGGCTACACCTTC.

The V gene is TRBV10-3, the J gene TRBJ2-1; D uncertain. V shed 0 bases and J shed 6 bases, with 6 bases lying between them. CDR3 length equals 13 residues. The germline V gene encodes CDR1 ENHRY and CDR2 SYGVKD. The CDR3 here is CAISESEVNEQFF. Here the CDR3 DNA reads TGTGCCATCAGTGAGTCCGAGGTCAATGAGCAGTTCTTC.

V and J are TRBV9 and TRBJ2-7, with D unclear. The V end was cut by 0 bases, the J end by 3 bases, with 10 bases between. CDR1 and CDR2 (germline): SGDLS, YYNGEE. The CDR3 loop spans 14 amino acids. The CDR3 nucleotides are TGTGCCAGCAGCGTAGGTGACGCAGTCTACGAGCAGTACTTC. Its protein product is CASSVGDAVYEQYF.

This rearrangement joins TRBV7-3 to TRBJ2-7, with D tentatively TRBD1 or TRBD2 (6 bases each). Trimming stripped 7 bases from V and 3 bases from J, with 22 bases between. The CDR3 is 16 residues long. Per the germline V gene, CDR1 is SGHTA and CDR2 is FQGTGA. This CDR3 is CASILVGRDTNYEQYF. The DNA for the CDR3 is TGTGCCAGCATCCTAGTGGGGCGGGACACAAACTACGAGCAGTACTTC. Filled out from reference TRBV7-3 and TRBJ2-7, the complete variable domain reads GAGVSQTPSNKVTEKGKYVELRCDPISGHTALYWYRQSLGQGPEFLIYFQGTGAADDSGLPNDRFFAVRPEGSVSTLKIQRTERGDSAVYLCASILVGRDTNYEQYFGPGTRLTVT.

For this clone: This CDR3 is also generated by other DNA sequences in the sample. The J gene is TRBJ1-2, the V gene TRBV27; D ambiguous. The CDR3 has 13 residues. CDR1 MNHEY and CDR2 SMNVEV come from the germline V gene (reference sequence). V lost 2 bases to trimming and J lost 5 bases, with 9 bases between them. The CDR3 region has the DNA TGTGCCAGCAGTTTAGGGGTGGGTTATGGCTACACCTTC. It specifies CASSLGVGYGYTF.

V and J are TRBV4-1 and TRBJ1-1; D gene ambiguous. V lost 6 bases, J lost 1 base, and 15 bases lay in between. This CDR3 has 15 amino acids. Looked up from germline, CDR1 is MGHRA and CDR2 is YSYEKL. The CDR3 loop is CASRVEPGTNTEAFF. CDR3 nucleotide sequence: TGCGCCAGCAGGGTCGAGCCGGGAACGAACACTGAAGCTTTCTTT.

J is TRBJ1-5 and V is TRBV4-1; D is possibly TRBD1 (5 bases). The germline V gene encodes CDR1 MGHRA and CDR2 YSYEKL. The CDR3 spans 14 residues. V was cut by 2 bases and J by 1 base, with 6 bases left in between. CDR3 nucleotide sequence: TGCGCCAGCAGCCAATGGGGGAGCAATCAGCCCCAGCATTTT. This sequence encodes CASSQWGSNQPQHF.

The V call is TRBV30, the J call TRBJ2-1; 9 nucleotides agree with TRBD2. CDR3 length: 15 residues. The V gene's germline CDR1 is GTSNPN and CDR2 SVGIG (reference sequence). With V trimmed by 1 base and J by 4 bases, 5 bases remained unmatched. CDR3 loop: CAWSGTSGYYNEQFF. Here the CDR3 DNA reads TGTGCCTGGAGTGGAACTAGCGGGTATTACAATGAGCAGTTCTTC.

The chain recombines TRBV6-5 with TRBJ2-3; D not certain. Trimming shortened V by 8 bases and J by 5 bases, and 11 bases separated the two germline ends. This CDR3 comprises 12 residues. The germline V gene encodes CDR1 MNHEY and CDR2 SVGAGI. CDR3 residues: CASSQPGDTQYF. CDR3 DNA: TGTGCCAGCTCCCAGCCAGGAGATACGCAGTATTTT.

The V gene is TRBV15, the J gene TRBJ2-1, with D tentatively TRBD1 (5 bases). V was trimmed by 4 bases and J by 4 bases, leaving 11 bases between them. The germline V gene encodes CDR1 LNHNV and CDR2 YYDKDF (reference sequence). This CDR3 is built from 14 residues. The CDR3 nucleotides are TGTGCCACCAGCACCAGTCAGGGATACAATGAGCAGTTCTTC. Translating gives CATSTSQGYNEQFF.

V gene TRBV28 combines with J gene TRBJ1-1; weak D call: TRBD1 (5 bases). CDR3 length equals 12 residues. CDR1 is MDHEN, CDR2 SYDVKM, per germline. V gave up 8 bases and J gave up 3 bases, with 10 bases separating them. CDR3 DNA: TGTGCCAGCGCCCGGGGGTACACTGAAGCTTTCTTT. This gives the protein CASARGYTEAFF. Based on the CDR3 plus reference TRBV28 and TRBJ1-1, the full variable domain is DVKVTQSSRYLVKRTGEKVFLECVQDMDHENMFWYRQDPGLGLRLIYFSYDVKMKEKGDIPEGYSVSREKKERFSLILESASTNQTSMYLCASARGYTEAFFGQGTRLTVV.

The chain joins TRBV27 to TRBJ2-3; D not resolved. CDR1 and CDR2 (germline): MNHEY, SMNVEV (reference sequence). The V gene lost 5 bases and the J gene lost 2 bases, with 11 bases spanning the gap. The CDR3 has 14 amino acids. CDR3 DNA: TGTGCCAGCAGTACTATACCCGACACAGATACGCAGTATTTT. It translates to CASSTIPDTDTQYF.

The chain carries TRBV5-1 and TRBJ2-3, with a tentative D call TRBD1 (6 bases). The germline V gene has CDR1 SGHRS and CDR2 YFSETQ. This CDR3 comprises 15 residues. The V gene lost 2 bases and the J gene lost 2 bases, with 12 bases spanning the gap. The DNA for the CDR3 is TGCGCCAGCAGCTTAAGGCAGGGGCACACAGATACGCAGTATTTT. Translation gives CASSLRQGHTDTQYF. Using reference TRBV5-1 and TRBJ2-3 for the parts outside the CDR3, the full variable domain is KAGVTQTPRYLIKTRGQQVTLSCSPISGHRSVSWYQQTPGQGLQFLFEYFSETQRNKGNFPGRFSGRQFSNSRSEMNVSTLELGDSALYLCASSLRQGHTDTQYFGPGTRLTVL.

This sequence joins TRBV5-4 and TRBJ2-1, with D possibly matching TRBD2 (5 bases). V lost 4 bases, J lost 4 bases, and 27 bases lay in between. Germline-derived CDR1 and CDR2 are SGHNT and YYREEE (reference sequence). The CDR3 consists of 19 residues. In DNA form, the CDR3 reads TGTGCCAGCAGCATCCCGGATCGCCTGTACCCTGGAGGATACAATGAGCAGTTCTTC. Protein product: CASSIPDRLYPGGYNEQFF.